These 16 T cell receptor beta chains originate from one sample sequenced in a study of T cells in Graves' hyperthyroidism and ophthalmopathy. Using RNA transcripts as the source, TCR beta CDR3 regions were amplified. Initially, a first-round RT-PCR of the TCR CDR3 employed the HTBI primer set. TCRdb re-called the multiplex PCR reads with MiXCR, one entry per CDR3 protein. This sample has roughly 500,000 distinct CDR3 sequences, with more than 11% found just once. The sample comprised blood. The source of these receptors is a woman in her 30s with Graves' hyperthyroidism that later progressed to Graves' ophthalmopathy.

On this clonotype: A read error is possible here, since a much larger clone lies one base away. The conserved final phenylalanine or tryptophan is absent from the CDR3, which likely points to a read error. The chain joins TRBV5-5 to TRBJ2-7; D is possibly TRBD1 or TRBD2 (5 bases each). V dropped 5 bases and J dropped 3 bases, with 18 bases sitting between them. CDR3 length: 15 amino acids. Germline V gene sequence: CDR1 SGHKS, CDR2 YYEKEE (reference sequence). The CDR3 sequence: CASSMGPPPGYEQYL. For the CDR3, the DNA is TGTGCCAGCAGTATGGGACCCCCGCCAGGCTACGAGCAGTACCTC.

This clonotype was found a few times. V is TRBV4-3 and J is TRBJ2-7; no firm D call. Germline CDR1 reads LGHNA; CDR2 reads YSLEER. CDR3 length: 15 amino acids. V lost 4 bases and J 6 bases, leaving 19 bases between the germline ends. This CDR3 is CASSPRTTALPEQYF. The CDR3 DNA is TGCGCCAGCAGCCCGCGTACGACTGCCCTTCCCGAGCAGTACTTC.

As concerns this clonotype: A much larger clonotype is one base distant, so this may be a read error. The chain has TRBV28 and TRBJ1-4; D is unclear. Trimming shortened V by 10 bases and J by 6 bases, and 15 bases separated the two germline ends. The CDR3 loop spans 13 amino acids. The germline V gene has CDR1 MDHEN and CDR2 SYDVKM. The CDR3 nucleotides are TGTGCCATGGGGAGATCGGAGTATGAAAAACTGTTTTTT. Residues: CAMGRSEYEKLFF.

V and J are TRBV10-1 and TRBJ2-3; no clear D gene. Trimming pared 8 bases from V and 2 bases from J, leaving 11 bases between. CDR3 length: 13 amino acids. From germline, CDR1 is WNHNN and CDR2 SYGVQD (reference sequence). The CDR3 DNA sequence: TGCGCCAGCCGAGGTTTTGACACAGATACGCAGTATTTT. Translating gives CASRGFDTDTQYF.

The chain joins TRBV19 to TRBJ2-1, with a weak D call TRBD1 (5 bases). CDR3 length equals 13 residues. V was trimmed by 1 base and J by 4 bases, leaving 5 bases between them. Germline loops: CDR1 LNHDA, CDR2 SQIVND (reference sequence). The CDR3 protein is CASSIAGYNEQFF. DNA of the CDR3: TGTGCCAGTAGTATAGCAGGGTACAATGAGCAGTTCTTC.

This clonotype has at least ten counts. The CDR3 loop is CASREKTGRTEAFF. Written as DNA, the CDR3 is TGTGCCAGCAGGGAGAAGACAGGGCGCACTGAAGCTTTCTTT. The chain is built from TRBV2 and TRBJ1-1, with 7 bases identical to TRBD1. Trimming at V came to 6 bases and at J to 4 bases, leaving 8 bases not matched to a gene. This CDR3 spans 14 amino acids. Germline-derived CDR1 and CDR2 are SNHLY and FYNNEI.

This clonotype turned up a few times. The J gene is TRBJ2-5, the V gene TRBV5-1; D is unclear. CDR1 SGHRS and CDR2 YFSETQ come from the germline V gene. The CDR3 length is 15 residues. Trimming took off 0 bases at V and 2 bases at J, with 11 bases between the two ends. DNA of the CDR3: TGCGCCAGCAGCTTGGCCGACGCAGTACAAGAGACCCAGTACTTC. It codes for CASSLADAVQETQYF. The whole variable domain, remainder taken from reference TRBV5-1 and TRBJ2-5, is KAGVTQTPRYLIKTRGQQVTLSCSPISGHRSVSWYQQTPGQGLQFLFEYFSETQRNKGNFPGRFSGRQFSNSRSEMNVSTLELGDSALYLCASSLADAVQETQYFGPGTRLLVL.

This clonotype came up many times. V gene TRBV7-6 combines with J gene TRBJ2-7; 12 nucleotides line up with TRBD1. V lost 0 bases and J lost 6; bases outside the gene matches: 6. Per germline, CDR1 SGHVS and CDR2 FNYEAQ. The CDR3 runs to 16 residues. CDR3 nucleotide sequence: TGTGCCAGCAGCTTAGCGGGGGGGACAGGGGGCGGCGAGCAGTACTTC. Translating gives CASSLAGGTGGGEQYF.

There are a few counts of this clonotype. This chain links TRBV3-1 with TRBJ2-6; 12 positions agree with TRBD1. The germline V gene encodes CDR1 LGHDT and CDR2 YNNKEL (reference sequence). CDR3 size: 19 residues. With V trimmed by 5 bases and J by 4 bases, 12 bases remained unmatched. CDR3 nucleotide sequence: TGTGCCAGCAGCTGGTGGGACAGGGGGCGCGCATGGGGGGCCAACGTCCTGACTTTC. It encodes CASSWWDRGRAWGANVLTF. The variable domain in full, with the rest retrieved from reference TRBV3-1 and TRBJ2-6, is DTAVSQTPKYLVTQMGNDKSIKCEQNLGHDTMYWYKQDSKKFLKIMFSYNNKELIINETVPNRFSPKSPDKAHLNLHINSLELGDSAVYFCASSWWDRGRAWGANVLTFGAGSRLTVL.

This clonotype was found a few times. V usage is TRBV7-2 and J usage is TRBJ2-2; perhaps TRBD2 as D (6 bases). Germline lookup yields CDR1 SGHTA and CDR2 FQGNSA. V lost 2 bases, J lost 2 bases, and 18 bases lay in between. This CDR3 is built from 18 residues. The CDR3 coding sequence is TGTGCCAGCAGCTTAAGACCCGCCGGGGACTCCAACACCGGGGAGCTGTTTTTT. Translation: CASSLRPAGDSNTGELFF.

The chain is built from TRBV4-1 and TRBJ1-2; 10 bases line up with TRBD1. J was trimmed by 4 bases and V by 4 bases; bases with no gene match: 9. This CDR3 contains 16 residues. Germline loops: CDR1 MGHRA, CDR2 YSYEKL. DNA for the CDR3: TGCGCCAGCAGCCCCCCAGGGGACAGGGGTTTCTATGGCTACACCTTC. It encodes CASSPPGDRGFYGYTF.

This clonotype was recorded many times. The CDR3 loop reads CSASGTSGSKFHEQFF. CDR3 coding DNA: TGCAGTGCTAGTGGGACTAGCGGGAGTAAGTTCCATGAGCAGTTCTTC. The chain recombines TRBV20-1 with TRBJ2-1, with 14 positions matching TRBD2. The germline CDR1 and CDR2 sequences are DFQATT and SNEGSKA (reference sequence). CDR3 length equals 16 residues. J gave up 8 bases and V 3 bases, and 9 bases lay outside the gene matches.

This clonotype has at least ten counts. The chain combines TRBV2 with TRBJ1-5, with 10 bases aligning to TRBD1. V shed 8 bases, J shed 1 base, and the junction held 8 bases outside the gene matches. The germline V gene encodes CDR1 SNHLY and CDR2 FYNNEI. This CDR3 has 16 residues. CDR3 in DNA: TGTGCCAGCGGGACAGGGGTTGTAGTCAGCAATCAGCCCCAGCATTTT. It encodes CASGTGVVVSNQPQHF.

This clonotype was recorded at least ten times. The chain links TRBV2 to TRBJ1-5; maybe TRBD1 (6 bases). CDR3 size: 13 residues. V lost 10 bases, J lost 4 bases, and 14 bases lay in between. The germline V gene has CDR1 SNHLY and CDR2 FYNNEI. CDR3 DNA sequence: TGTGCCATCAGGGGCAGGGCTAATCAGCCCCAGCATTTT. Translated: CAIRGRANQPQHF.

This clonotype showed up many times. The V and J genes are TRBV13 and TRBJ2-1, with D perhaps matching TRBD2 (5 bases). Trimming shortened V by 4 bases and J by 1 base, and 14 bases separated the two germline ends. Germline CDR1 PRHDT, CDR2 FYEKMQ (reference sequence). CDR3 length equals 16 residues. The CDR3 sequence is CASSYDKDYSYNEQFF. CDR3 nucleotides: TGTGCCAGCAGCTACGACAAAGACTATTCCTACAATGAGCAGTTCTTC.

This clonotype was counted a few times. This rearrangement joins TRBV5-6 to TRBJ1-5; D is undetermined. Germline CDR1 SGHDT, CDR2 YYEEEE. This CDR3 contains 16 residues. V was pared by 1 base and J by 0 bases, with 11 bases between. The CDR3 here is CASSLWVANSNQPQHF. CDR3 coding DNA: TGTGCCAGCAGCTTGTGGGTCGCTAATAGCAATCAGCCCCAGCATTTT.